This entry lists 27 T cell receptor beta chains sequenced from one sample in a study of blood T cell repertoires in COVID-19. This table comes from immunoSEQ multiplex PCR, and its TCRdb copy is limited to in-frame clones, with some not included. The table records fewer than 350,000 clones, around 90% of them present only once. Specimen: PBMCs or T cells enriched from blood (not recorded which). The source is a woman aged 25 to 39 with acute COVID-19.

The CDR3 bases are TGTGCCAGCAGCCAAGCTAGCGGGGTATCCTACAATGAGCAGTTCTTC. Amino acid sequence: CASSQASGVSYNEQFF. The chain joins TRBV7-9 to TRBJ2-1; 9 bases fit TRBD2. The CDR3 consists of 16 residues. CDR1 SEHNR and CDR2 FQNEAQ come from the germline V gene (reference sequence). The J segment lost 1 base and the V segment lost 5 bases, leaving 6 bases of the junction unmatched. The complete variable domain, with remaining parts taken from reference TRBV7-9 and TRBJ2-1, reads DTGVSQNPRHKITKRGQNVTFRCDPISEHNRLYWYRQTLGQGPEFLTYFQNEAQLEKSRLLSDRFSAERPKGSFSTLEIQRTEQGDSAMYLCASSQASGVSYNEQFFGPGTRLTVL.

V gene TRBV19 combines with J gene TRBJ1-1; D is undetermined. The V gene lost 7 bases and the J gene lost 6 bases, with 21 bases spanning the gap. The germline CDR1 and CDR2 sequences are LNHDA and SQIVND (reference sequence). There are 15 residues in the CDR3. CDR3 in DNA: TGTGCCAGTAACGTCTTCGGCAGGTTGGTGGCTGAAGCTTTCTTT. Its translation is CASNVFGRLVAEAFF.

The V and J genes are TRBV2 and TRBJ1-6; 7 nucleotides align to TRBD1. V gave up 4 bases and J gave up 13 bases; unmatched junction bases: 4. The CDR3 totals 12 residues. Germline CDR1 reads SNHLY; CDR2 reads FYNNEI. The CDR3 DNA reads as TGTGCCAGCAGTGGCGACAGGGATCCCCTCCACTTT. Its protein product is CASSGDRDPLHF. The complete variable domain, with remaining parts taken from reference TRBV2 and TRBJ1-6, reads EPEVTQTPSHQVTQMGQEVILRCVPISNHLYFYWYRQILGQKVEFLVSFYNNEISEKSEIFDDQFSVERPDGSNFTLKIRSTKLEDSAMYFCASSGDRDPLHFGNGTRLTVT.

This sequence joins TRBV9 and TRBJ1-1; the D is unclear. V was pared by 10 bases and J by 2 bases, with 18 bases between. Germline V gene sequence: CDR1 SGDLS, CDR2 YYNGEE. The CDR3 loop spans 14 amino acids. CDR3 loop: CASRRGNPNTEAFF. The CDR3 nucleotides read TGTGCCTCCCGGCGAGGGAATCCAAACACTGAAGCTTTCTTT.

CDR3 in DNA: TGCGCCAGCAGCTCCTACCTGACTAGCGGGACAACAGATACGCAGTATTTT. Translating gives CASSSYLTSGTTDTQYF. V is TRBV5-1 and J is TRBJ2-3; TRBD2 agrees at 11 bases. The germline gives CDR1 SGHRS, CDR2 YFSETQ. The CDR3 has 17 amino acids. V was pared by 3 bases and J by 3 bases, with 9 bases of the junction left unmatched.

The J gene is TRBJ2-3, the V gene TRBV29-1; TRBD2 agrees at 10 bases. V shed 7 bases, J shed 5 bases, and the junction held 15 bases outside the gene matches. Germline lookup yields CDR1 SQVTM and CDR2 ANQGSEA. This CDR3 spans 16 amino acids. CDR3: CSAHISLAGVLDTQYF. CDR3 nucleotide sequence: TGCAGCGCCCACATAAGCCTAGCGGGAGTATTAGATACGCAGTATTTT.

The chain is built from TRBV9 and TRBJ2-6, with TRBD2 identical over 12 bases. CDR3 size: 19 residues. From germline, CDR1 is SGDLS and CDR2 YYNGEE. J was trimmed by 2 bases and V by 3 bases; bases with no gene match: 9. The CDR3 DNA follows: TGTGCCAGCAGCGCCCCCACTAGCGGGAGGTGGCCTGGGGCCAACGTCCTGACTTTC. This encodes CASSAPTSGRWPGANVLTF. Drawing the rest from reference TRBV9 and TRBJ2-6, the complete variable domain is DSGVTQTPKHLITATGQRVTLRCSPRSGDLSVYWYQQSLDQGLQFLIQYYNGEERAKGNILERFSAQQFPDLHSELNLSSLELGDSALYFCASSAPTSGRWPGANVLTFGAGSRLTVL.

The chain is built from TRBV4-1 and TRBJ1-4; 7 nucleotides agree with TRBD1. Trimming cost V 1 base and J 4 bases; bases outside gene matches: 6. This CDR3 region has 16 residues. Germline V gives CDR1 MGHRA, CDR2 YSYEKL. The CDR3 nucleotides read TGCGCCAGCAGCCAAGGAGAACAGGGGAATAATGAAAAACTGTTTTTT. Its protein is CASSQGEQGNNEKLFF.

The rearrangement uses TRBV7-3 and TRBJ2-1; TRBD1 aligns across 8 bases. Trimming removed 6 bases from V and 7 bases from J; junction bases left unmatched: 14. The CDR3 totals 16 residues. Germline CDR1 SGHTA, CDR2 FQGTGA. The CDR3 nucleotides are TGTGCCAGCAGTCCCCGAACAGGGGGGACGGGAAATGAGCAGTTCTTC. Its protein product is CASSPRTGGTGNEQFF.

J is TRBJ2-7 and V is TRBV7-2, with 10 bases fitting TRBD2. V shed 3 bases, J shed 4 bases, and the junction held 6 bases outside the gene matches. Germline CDR1 reads SGHTA; CDR2 reads FQGNSA. CDR3 length: 15 amino acids. The CDR3 DNA is TGTGCCAGCAGCTTCTTTCTAGCGGGAGCTTACGAGCAGTACTTC. Translating it yields CASSFFLAGAYEQYF.

V and J are TRBV5-1 and TRBJ2-1, with 7 bases lining up with TRBD2. Germline V lookup: CDR1 SGHRS, CDR2 YFSETQ. With V trimmed by 0 bases and J by 3 bases, 6 bases remained unmatched. This CDR3 has 16 amino acids. As DNA, the CDR3 is TGCGCCAGCAGCTTGGCCTCGGGAGGAGTCTACAATGAGCAGTTCTTC. Its protein is CASSLASGGVYNEQFF.

This chain links TRBV2 with TRBJ2-3; D not certain. Trimming removed 4 bases from V and 2 bases from J, with 10 bases in between. This CDR3 has 14 residues. Per germline, CDR1 SNHLY and CDR2 FYNNEI. CDR3 bases: TGTGCCAGCAGTGTTGTTAGCTTCACAGATACGCAGTATTTT. It yields the protein CASSVVSFTDTQYF.

The chain joins TRBV30 to TRBJ2-3, with D possibly TRBD1 on 6 matching bases. The CDR3 has 12 amino acids. Germline CDR1 reads GTSNPN; CDR2 reads SVGIG (reference sequence). Trimming shortened V by 4 bases and J by 8 bases, and 13 bases separated the two germline ends. CDR3 region: CAWNRVFGTQYF. The DNA of the CDR3 is TGTGCCTGGAACAGGGTCTTTGGTACGCAGTATTTT.

The gene calls are TRBV7-2 and TRBJ1-2; D is perhaps TRBD1 (5 bases). The germline CDR1 and CDR2 sequences are SGHTA and FQGNSA. The CDR3 has 16 residues. With 1 base removed from V and 3 bases from J, the gap between germline ends came to 15 bases. The DNA for the CDR3 is TGTGCCAGCAGCTTAGTGGGTTTAGGAGGGGACTATGGCTACACCTTC. Encoded protein: CASSLVGLGGDYGYTF. The entire variable domain, with the rest obtained from reference TRBV7-2 and TRBJ1-2, is as follows: GAGVSQSPSNKVTEKGKDVELRCDPISGHTALYWYRQSLGQGLEFLIYFQGNSAPDKSGLPSDRFSAERTGGSVSTLTIQRTQQEDSAVYLCASSLVGLGGDYGYTFGSGTRLTVV.

This chain uses TRBV24-1 with TRBJ2-3; 12 bases fit TRBD2. The CDR3 runs to 19 residues. The J segment lost 2 bases and the V segment lost 6 bases, leaving 14 bases of the junction unmatched. The germline gives CDR1 KGHDR, CDR2 SFDVKD. CDR3 sequence reads: CATSSLGGTSGPDTDTQYF. The CDR3 region has the DNA TGTGCCACCAGTAGTCTTGGAGGGACTAGCGGGCCAGACACAGATACGCAGTATTTT.

V and J are TRBV28 and TRBJ2-7; possible D gene TRBD2, 5 bases. Germline lookup yields CDR1 MDHEN and CDR2 SYDVKM. This CDR3 is built from 12 residues. V was clipped by 5 bases and J by 7 bases, with 12 bases between them. The CDR3 spells CASSLASGEQYF. CDR3 coding DNA: TGTGCCAGCAGTCTGGCCTCGGGGGAGCAGTACTTC.

The chain has TRBV18 and TRBJ1-5, with D possibly being TRBD1 (6 bases). V was trimmed by 4 bases and J by 0 bases, leaving 10 bases between them. The CDR3 consists of 15 residues. Germline loops: CDR1 KGHSH, CDR2 LQKENI. CDR3 in amino acids: CASSQGQNSNQPQHF. CDR3 in DNA: TGTGCCAGCTCACAAGGACAGAATAGCAATCAGCCCCAGCATTTT.

The chain is built from TRBV19 and TRBJ1-2; 10 positions agree with TRBD1. With 6 bases clipped from V and 8 bases from J, the junction kept 9 bases outside the gene matches. This CDR3 has 14 amino acids. Germline CDR1 reads LNHDA; CDR2 reads SQIVND (reference sequence). CDR3 sequence reads: CASSLDRGLEGYTF. The CDR3 coding sequence is TGTGCCAGTAGCCTCGACAGGGGGCTGGAGGGCTACACCTTC.

The chain couples TRBV28 to TRBJ2-3; 10 bases align to TRBD1. Germline V gene sequence: CDR1 MDHEN, CDR2 SYDVKM. The V segment lost 8 bases and the J segment 2 bases; nucleotides outside the gene matches: 4. This CDR3 spans 14 amino acids. CDR3 residues: CASWGTGVTDTQYF. CDR3 DNA: TGTGCCAGCTGGGGGACAGGGGTCACAGATACGCAGTATTTT.

For the CDR3, the DNA is TGTGCCAGTAGTGAGGCGGGGGTAGCCCGGGAGGATGAGCAGTTCTTC. It is translated as CASSEAGVAREDEQFF. This chain joins TRBV19 and TRBJ2-1; TRBD2 matches 7 bases. The V and J ends lost 5 bases and 8 bases, in that order; junction bases with no gene match: 15. The germline gives CDR1 LNHDA, CDR2 SQIVND (reference sequence). The CDR3 contains 16 residues.

This sequence joins TRBV4-1 and TRBJ1-1; D is uncertain. CDR1 is MGHRA, CDR2 YSYEKL, per germline. This CDR3 is 16 amino acids long. V was shortened by 2 bases and J by 3 bases, with 16 bases between the two germline ends. The CDR3 bases are TGCGCCAGCAGCCAACCGGAGAACAAACGGGACACTGAAGCTTTCTTT. Amino acids: CASSQPENKRDTEAFF.

The chain has TRBV3-1 (or the pseudogene TRBV3-2) and TRBJ1-1, with 7 bases lining up with TRBD1. The CDR3 length is 14 residues. Germline CDR1 is LGHDT and CDR2 is YNNKEL (reference sequence). Trimming at V came to 2 bases and at J to 1 base, leaving 1 base not matched to a gene. The CDR3 spells CASSQRDRNTEAFF. In DNA, the CDR3 is TGTGCCAGCAGCCAACGGGACAGGAACACTGAAGCTTTCTTT.

V usage is TRBV6-6 and J usage is TRBJ1-4; D not certain. Germline loops: CDR1 MNHNY, CDR2 SVGAGI (reference sequence). Trimming removed 2 bases at V and 8 bases at J, with 9 bases between. This CDR3 has 13 amino acids. CDR3 sequence reads: CASSYPEVEKLFF. In DNA, the CDR3 is TGTGCCAGCAGTTACCCAGAGGTAGAAAAACTGTTTTTT.

This clone appeared a few times. The chain joins TRBV15 to TRBJ2-7, with D possibly matching TRBD2 (6 bases). Per the germline V gene, CDR1 is LNHNV and CDR2 is YYDKDF (reference sequence). The CDR3 has 15 amino acids. V lost 5 bases to trimming and J lost 4 bases, with 18 bases between them. For the CDR3, the DNA is TGTGCCACCAGCGAGGTCCGGGAGATTGGTTACGAGCAGTACTTC. Its translation: CATSEVREIGYEQYF. Filled out from reference TRBV15 and TRBJ2-7, the complete variable domain reads DAMVIQNPRYQVTQFGKPVTLSCSQTLNHNVMYWYQQKSSQAPKLLFHYYDKDFNNEADTPDNFQSRRPNTSFCFLDIRSPGLGDTAMYLCATSEVREIGYEQYFGPGTRLTVT.

This chain joins TRBV4-1 and TRBJ2-7; 9 nucleotides match TRBD1. Germline V lookup: CDR1 MGHRA, CDR2 YSYEKL. Trimming at V came to 1 base and at J to 4 bases, leaving 5 bases not matched to a gene. The CDR3 loop spans 15 amino acids. Here the CDR3 reads CASSQVADRGYEQYF. CDR3 nucleotide sequence: TGCGCCAGCAGCCAAGTTGCGGACAGGGGATACGAGCAGTACTTC.

The chain has TRBV20-1 and TRBJ2-7; tentative D call: TRBD2 (6 bases). The CDR3 has 11 residues. Germline lookup yields CDR1 DFQATT and CDR2 SNEGSKA (reference sequence). V gave up 5 bases and J gave up 3 bases, with 8 bases separating them. CDR3 nucleotides: TGCAGTGCTGGAGGGCTCTACGAGCAGTACTTC. It specifies CSAGGLYEQYF.

This clone was seen at least ten times. The chain has TRBV11-2 and TRBJ2-7; 8 bases agree with TRBD2. Per germline, CDR1 SGHAT and CDR2 FQNNGV. Trimming took 6 bases from V and 2 from J; bases not matched to a gene: 9. The CDR3 contains 15 residues. CDR3 sequence (DNA): TGTGCCAGCAGGCCAACTAGCGGCAGCACCTACGAGCAGTACTTC. Translation: CASRPTSGSTYEQYF.